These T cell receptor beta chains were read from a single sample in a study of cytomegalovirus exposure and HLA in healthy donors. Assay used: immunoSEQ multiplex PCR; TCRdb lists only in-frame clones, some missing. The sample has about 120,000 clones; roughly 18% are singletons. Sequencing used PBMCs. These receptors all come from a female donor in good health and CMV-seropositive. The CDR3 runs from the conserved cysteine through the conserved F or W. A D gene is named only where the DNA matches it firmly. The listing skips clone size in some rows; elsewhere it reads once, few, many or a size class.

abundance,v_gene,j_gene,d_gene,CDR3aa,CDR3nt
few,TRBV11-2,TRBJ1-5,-,CASSLNRGDQPQHF,TGTGCCAGCAGCTTAAACCGGGGTGATCAGCCCCAGCATTTT
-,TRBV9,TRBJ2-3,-,CASSRGTDTQYF,TGTGCCAGCTCGCGGGGCACAGATACGCAGTATTTT
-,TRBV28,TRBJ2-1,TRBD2,CASRHAGDAYNEQFF,TGTGCCAGCAGACACGCGGGAGATGCCTACAATGAGCAGTTCTTC
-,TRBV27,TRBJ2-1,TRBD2,CASSFLSASGVYNEQFF,TGTGCCAGCAGTTTTCTTTCGGCTAGCGGAGTATACAATGAGCAGTTCTTC
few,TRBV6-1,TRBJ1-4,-,CASSVRGSNPEKLFF,TGTGCCAGCAGTGTCAGGGGTAGCAACCCTGAAAAACTGTTTTTT
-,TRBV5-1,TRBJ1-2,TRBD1,CASSPWDSPNYGYTF,TGCGCCAGCAGCCCCTGGGACAGCCCCAACTATGGCTACACCTTC
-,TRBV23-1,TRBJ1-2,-,CASSQSVVAGGYTF,TGCGCCAGCAGTCAATCGGTAGTTGCGGGTGGCTACACCTTC
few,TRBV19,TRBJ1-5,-,CASSTSWGGYSNQPQHF,TGTGCCAGTAGTACATCGTGGGGGGGCTATAGCAATCAGCCCCAGCATTTT
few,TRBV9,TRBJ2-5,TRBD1,CASSETPTGGLGETQYF,TGTGCCAGCAGCGAAACCCCGACAGGGGGATTAGGAGAGACCCAGTACTTC
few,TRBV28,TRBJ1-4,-,CASSLTLGDFNEKLFF,TGTGCCAGCAGTTTAACTTTGGGGGACTTTAATGAAAAACTGTTTTTT
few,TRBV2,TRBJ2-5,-,CASSERWRGTETQYF,TGTGCCAGCAGTGAGAGGTGGAGGGGAACAGAGACCCAGTACTTC
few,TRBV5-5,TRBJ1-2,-,CASSIQGTHGYTF,TGTGCCAGCAGCATCCAGGGTACCCATGGCTACACCTTC
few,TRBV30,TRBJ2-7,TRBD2,CAWSAGLVLDEQYF,TGTGCCTGGAGCGCTGGACTAGTTCTAGACGAGCAGTACTTC
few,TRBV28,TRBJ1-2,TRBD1,CASSPGQGIWYGYTF,TGTGCCAGCAGCCCGGGACAGGGAATTTGGTATGGCTACACCTTC
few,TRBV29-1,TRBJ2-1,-,CSGRDYNEQFF,TGCAGCGGCCGGGACTACAATGAGCAGTTCTTC
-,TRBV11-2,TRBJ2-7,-,CASSLDMSFEQYF,TGTGCCAGCAGCTTAGACATGAGTTTCGAGCAGTACTTC
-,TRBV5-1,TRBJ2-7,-,CASSAQGSYEQCF,TGCGCCAGCAGCGCGCAGGGATCCTACGAGCAGTGCTTC
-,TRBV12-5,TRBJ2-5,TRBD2,CASGLVLAGVWQETQYF,TGTGCTAGTGGTTTGGTACTAGCGGGAGTTTGGCAAGAGACCCAGTACTTC
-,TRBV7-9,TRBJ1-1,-,CASSRPRDPRTEAFF,TGTGCCAGCAGCCGACCGCGGGACCCCAGGACTGAAGCTTTCTTT
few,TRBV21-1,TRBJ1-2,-,CASSKAREANYGYTF,TGTGCCAGCAGCAAGGCGAGGGAAGCTAACTATGGCTACACCTTC
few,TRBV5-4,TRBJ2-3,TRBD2,CASSLAERGADTQYF,TGTGCCAGCAGCTTGGCGGAGCGGGGGGCAGATACGCAGTATTTT